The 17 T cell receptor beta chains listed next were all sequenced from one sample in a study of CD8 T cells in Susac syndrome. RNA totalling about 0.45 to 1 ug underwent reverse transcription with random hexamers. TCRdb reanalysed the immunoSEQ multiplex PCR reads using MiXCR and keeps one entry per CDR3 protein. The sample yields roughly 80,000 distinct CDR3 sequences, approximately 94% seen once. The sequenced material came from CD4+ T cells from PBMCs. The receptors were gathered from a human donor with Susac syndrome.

CDR3 sequence: CASSNDRDQPQHF. CDR3 bases: TGTGCCAGTTCTAACGACAGGGATCAGCCCCAGCATTTT. The chain uses TRBV19 and TRBJ1-5; TRBD1 aligns across 7 bases. CDR3 length: 13 amino acids. Germline V lookup: CDR1 LNHDA, CDR2 SQIVND (reference sequence). The V gene end was trimmed by 8 bases and the J gene end by 5 bases; junction bases not matched to a gene: 6.

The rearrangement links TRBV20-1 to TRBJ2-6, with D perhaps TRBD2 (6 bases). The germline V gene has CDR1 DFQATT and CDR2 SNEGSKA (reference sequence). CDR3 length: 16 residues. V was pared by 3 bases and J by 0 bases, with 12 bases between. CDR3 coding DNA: TGCAGTGCTAGCCGGGGGACCTCCTCTGGGGCCAACGTCCTGACTTTC. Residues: CSASRGTSSGANVLTF.

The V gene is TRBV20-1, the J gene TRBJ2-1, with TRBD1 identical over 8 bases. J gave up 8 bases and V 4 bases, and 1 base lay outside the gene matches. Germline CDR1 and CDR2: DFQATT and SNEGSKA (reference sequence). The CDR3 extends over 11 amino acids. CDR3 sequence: CSANRGDEQFF. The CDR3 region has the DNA TGCAGTGCTAACAGGGGGGATGAGCAGTTCTTC.

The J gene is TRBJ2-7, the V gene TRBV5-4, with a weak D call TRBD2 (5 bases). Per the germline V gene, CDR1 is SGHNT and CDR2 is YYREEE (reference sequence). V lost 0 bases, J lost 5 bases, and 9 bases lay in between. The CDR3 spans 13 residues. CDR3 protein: CASSLGRGDEQYF. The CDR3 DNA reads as TGTGCCAGCAGCTTGGGTCGGGGAGACGAGCAGTACTTC.

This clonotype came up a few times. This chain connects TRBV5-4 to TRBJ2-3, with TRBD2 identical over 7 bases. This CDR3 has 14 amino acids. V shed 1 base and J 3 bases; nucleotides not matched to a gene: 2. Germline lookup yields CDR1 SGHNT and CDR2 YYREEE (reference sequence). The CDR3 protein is CASSLRGGTDTQYF. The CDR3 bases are TGTGCCAGCAGCTTGAGGGGAGGGACAGATACGCAGTATTTT.

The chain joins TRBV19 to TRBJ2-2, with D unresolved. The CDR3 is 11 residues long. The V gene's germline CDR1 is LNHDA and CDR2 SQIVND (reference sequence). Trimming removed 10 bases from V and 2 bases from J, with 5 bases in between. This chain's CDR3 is CATTNTGELFF. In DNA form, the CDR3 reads TGTGCCACCACAAACACCGGGGAGCTGTTTTTT.

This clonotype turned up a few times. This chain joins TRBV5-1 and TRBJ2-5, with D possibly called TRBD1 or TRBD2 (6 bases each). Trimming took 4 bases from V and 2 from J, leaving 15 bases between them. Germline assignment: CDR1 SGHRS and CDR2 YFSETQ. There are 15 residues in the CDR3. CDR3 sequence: CASSLRGGSQETQYF. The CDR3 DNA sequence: TGCGCCAGCAGCCTTAGAGGGGGGAGTCAAGAGACCCAGTACTTC.

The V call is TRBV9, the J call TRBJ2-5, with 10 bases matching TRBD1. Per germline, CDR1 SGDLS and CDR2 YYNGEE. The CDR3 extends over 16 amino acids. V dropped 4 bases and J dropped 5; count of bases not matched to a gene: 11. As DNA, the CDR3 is TGTGCCAGCAGCCCGGGATCGACAGGGGGCTTTGAGACCCAGTACTTC. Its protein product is CASSPGSTGGFETQYF.

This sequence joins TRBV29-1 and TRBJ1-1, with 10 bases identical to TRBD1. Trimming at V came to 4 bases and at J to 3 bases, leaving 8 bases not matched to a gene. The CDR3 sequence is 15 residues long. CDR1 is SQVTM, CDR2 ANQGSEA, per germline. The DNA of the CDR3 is TGCAGCGTTGTTATGACAGGGGGCTATGACACTGAAGCTTTCTTT. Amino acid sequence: CSVVMTGGYDTEAFF.

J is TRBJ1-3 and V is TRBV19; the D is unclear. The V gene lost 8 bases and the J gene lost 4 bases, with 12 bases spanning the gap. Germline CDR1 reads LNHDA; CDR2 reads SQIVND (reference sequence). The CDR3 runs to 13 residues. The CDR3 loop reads CASSGVAGNTIYF. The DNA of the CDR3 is TGTGCCAGTTCTGGTGTAGCAGGAAACACCATATATTTT.

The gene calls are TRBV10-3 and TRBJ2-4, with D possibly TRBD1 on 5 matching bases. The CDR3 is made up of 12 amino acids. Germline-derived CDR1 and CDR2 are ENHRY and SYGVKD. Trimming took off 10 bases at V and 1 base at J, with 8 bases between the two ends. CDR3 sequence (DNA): TGTGCCACCCAGGGCGCCAAAAACATTCAGTACTTC. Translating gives CATQGAKNIQYF.

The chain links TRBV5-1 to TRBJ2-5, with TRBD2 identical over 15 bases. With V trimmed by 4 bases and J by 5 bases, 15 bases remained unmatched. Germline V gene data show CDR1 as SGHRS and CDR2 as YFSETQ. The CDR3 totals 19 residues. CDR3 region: CASSPIPGLAGGLRETQYF. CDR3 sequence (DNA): TGCGCCAGCAGCCCAATCCCGGGACTAGCGGGAGGCCTCCGGGAGACCCAGTACTTC.

The CDR3: CASSHAGTGRNYGYTF. In DNA form, the CDR3 reads TGTGCCAGCAGCCACGCCGGGACAGGACGTAACTATGGCTACACCTTC. J is TRBJ1-2 and V is TRBV7-9; 8 nucleotides match TRBD1. Germline CDR1 SEHNR, CDR2 FQNEAQ (reference sequence). V trimming: 5 bases; J trimming: 1 base; junction bases outside the gene matches: 9. The CDR3 is made up of 16 amino acids. The complete variable domain, with remaining parts taken from reference TRBV7-9 and TRBJ1-2, reads DTGVSQNPRHKITKRGQNVTFRCDPISEHNRLYWYRQTLGQGPEFLTYFQNEAQLEKSRLLSDRFSAERPKGSFSTLEIQRTEQGDSAMYLCASSHAGTGRNYGYTFGSGTRLTVV.

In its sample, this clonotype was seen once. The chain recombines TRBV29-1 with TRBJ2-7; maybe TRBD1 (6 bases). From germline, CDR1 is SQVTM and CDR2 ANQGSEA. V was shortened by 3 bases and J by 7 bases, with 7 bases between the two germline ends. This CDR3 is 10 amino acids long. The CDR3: CSVEQGEQYF. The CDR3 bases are TGCAGCGTTGAGCAGGGGGAGCAGTACTTC.

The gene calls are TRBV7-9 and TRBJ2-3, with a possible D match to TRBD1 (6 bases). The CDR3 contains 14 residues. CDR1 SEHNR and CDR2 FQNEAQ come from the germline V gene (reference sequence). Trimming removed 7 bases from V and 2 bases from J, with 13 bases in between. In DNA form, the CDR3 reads TGTGCCAGCACGTGGACAGCTTCCACAGATACGCAGTATTTT. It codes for CASTWTASTDTQYF.

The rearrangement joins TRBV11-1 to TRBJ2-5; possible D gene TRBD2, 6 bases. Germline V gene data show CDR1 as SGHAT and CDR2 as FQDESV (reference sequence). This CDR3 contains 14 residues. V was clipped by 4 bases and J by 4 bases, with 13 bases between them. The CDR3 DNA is TGTGCCAGCAGCTCCAGGGAGGTCCGAGAGACCCAGTACTTC. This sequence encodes CASSSREVRETQYF.

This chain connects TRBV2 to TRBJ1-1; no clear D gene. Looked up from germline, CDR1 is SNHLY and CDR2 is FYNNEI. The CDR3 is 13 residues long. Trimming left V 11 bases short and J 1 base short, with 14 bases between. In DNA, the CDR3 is TGTGCCCGTCAAGACGTACGGAACACTGAAGCTTTCTTT. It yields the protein CARQDVRNTEAFF.